Here is one T cell receptor beta chain with its context. The antigen remains undetermined. The data were obtained in a study of siplizumab effects on memory and regulatory T cells. Per-sample assaying covered 95,000 to 100,000 TCR templates. Produced via immunoSEQ multiplex PCR; TCRdb's table is partial and in-frame only. The data hold tens of thousands of clones, with 96% observed a single time. Study outcomes and limitations: The apparent diversity of naive T cells exceeded that of memory cells, and naive T cells seemed to make a major contribution to the alloresponse. There was no confirmation of the suppressive function of proliferating Tregs from siplizumab cultures.

Sequencing was carried out using naive CD4+ T cells sorted from blood. The sequence came from a human donor in good health.

The CDR3 spells CASSRTTSGGSNIQYF. The CDR3 DNA is TGTGCCAGCAGCAGAACGACTAGCGGGGGCTCAAACATTCAGTACTTC. The chain employs TRBV7-2 and TRBJ2-4; 12 nucleotides match TRBD2. The CDR3 extends over 16 amino acids. The germline V gene has CDR1 SGHTA and CDR2 FQGNSA. V was pared by 5 bases and J by 6 bases, with 8 bases of the junction left unmatched.